This T cell receptor (beta chain) is from a study of blood T cell repertoires in COVID-19. Overall study: Samples of COVID-19 (acute and convalescent) were obtained from the United States, Italy and Spain. The analysed material was cDNA or gDNA that came from T cells, B-cell-depleted T cells, or PBMCs.

How the authors handled the data: Amplified reference gene primers provided the basis for estimating nucleated cell counts. Clones were sequenced by immunoSEQ multiplex PCR, and TCRdb holds only the in-frame ones, with some missing. Clone size and the V and J calls come from that table; the DNA yielded D and trimming. In the table there are about 180,000 clones, under 85% of which are singletons. This TCR was sampled from a human donor in a cohort sampled during active COVID-19. What was sequenced was peripheral blood.

The CDR3 loop is CASRPDRRGYTF. CDR3 DNA sequence: TGTGCCAGCAGACCCGACAGGCGGGGCTACACCTTC. The chain links TRBV5-4 to TRBJ1-2; D is possibly TRBD1 (6 bases). The CDR3 runs 12 residues. V lost 5 bases to trimming and J lost 8 bases, with 13 bases between them. The germline gives CDR1 SGHNT, CDR2 YYREEE (reference sequence).